This TCR beta chain was sequenced for a study of Ad26.COV2.S vaccination and SARS-CoV-2 variants. Study-level information: Doses of Ad26.COV2.S were injected into muscle once or twice, 56 days apart. General observations from the study: Marked by substantial breadth, spike-specific CD8+ and CD4+ T cell responses were reportedly seen after vaccination.

Noted treatment: around 19 received Ad26.COV2.S at low or high dose, single or two shots; several received placebo; per-sample allocation not given. Collection of the samples took place on day 63 after the first injection of vaccine or placebo. Boston hosted the donor, who was an adult aged 18-55 years. Profiling relied on immunoSEQ multiplex PCR, and the TCRdb table lists in-frame clones only, not all of them. Of around 300,000 clones in the sample, approximately 90% were seen once. Concerning this clone: The antigen remains undetermined. Other DNA sequences in this sample translate to the same CDR3.

Germline assignment: CDR1 SGHTA and CDR2 FQGNSA. CDR3 length: 16 residues. V shed 1 base and J 7 bases; nucleotides not matched to a gene: 6. The receptor was isolated from a person aged 18-60 years who received the Ad26.COV2.S COVID-19 vaccine or a placebo. The sequencing used peripheral blood, collected in a trial of Ad26.COV2.S vaccine versus placebo. This chain connects TRBV7-2 to TRBJ2-1, with 11 bases identical to TRBD2. This chain's CDR3 is CASSLEGTSGGNEQFF. The CDR3 DNA reads TGTGCCAGCAGCTTAGAGGGGACTAGCGGCGGGAATGAGCAGTTCTTC.